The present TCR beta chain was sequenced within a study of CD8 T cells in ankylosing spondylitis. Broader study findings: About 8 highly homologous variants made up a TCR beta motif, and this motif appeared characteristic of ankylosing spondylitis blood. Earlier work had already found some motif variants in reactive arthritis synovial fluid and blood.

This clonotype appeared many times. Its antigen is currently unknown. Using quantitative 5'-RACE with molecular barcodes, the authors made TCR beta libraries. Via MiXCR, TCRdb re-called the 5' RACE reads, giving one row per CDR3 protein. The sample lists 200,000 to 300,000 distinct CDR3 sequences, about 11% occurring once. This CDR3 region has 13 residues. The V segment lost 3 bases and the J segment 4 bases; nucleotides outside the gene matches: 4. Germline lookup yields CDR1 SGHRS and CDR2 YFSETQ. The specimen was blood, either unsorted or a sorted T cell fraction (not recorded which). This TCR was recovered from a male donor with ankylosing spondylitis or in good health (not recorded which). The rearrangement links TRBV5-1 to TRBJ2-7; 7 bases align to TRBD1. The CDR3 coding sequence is TGCGCCAGCAGCTGGGACAGTCGGTACGAGCAGTACTTC. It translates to CASSWDSRYEQYF.